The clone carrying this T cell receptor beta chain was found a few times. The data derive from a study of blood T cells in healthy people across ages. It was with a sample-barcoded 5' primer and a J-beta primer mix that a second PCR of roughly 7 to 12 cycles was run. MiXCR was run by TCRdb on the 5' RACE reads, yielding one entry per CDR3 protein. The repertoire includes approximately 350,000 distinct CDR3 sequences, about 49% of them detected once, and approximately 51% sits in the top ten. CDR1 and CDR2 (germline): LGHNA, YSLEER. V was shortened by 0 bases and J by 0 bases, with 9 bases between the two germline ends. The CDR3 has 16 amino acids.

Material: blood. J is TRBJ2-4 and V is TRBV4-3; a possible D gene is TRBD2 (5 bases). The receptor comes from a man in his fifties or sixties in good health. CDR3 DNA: TGCGCCAGCAGCCAAGATGGGAGATTAGCCAAAAACATTCAGTACTTC. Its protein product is CASSQDGRLAKNIQYF.